The 27 T cell receptor beta chains below come from one sample, sequenced in a study of blood T cell repertoires in COVID-19. Measured with immunoSEQ multiplex PCR; TCRdb has only the in-frame clones, and not every one. Among some 250,000 clones listed, roughly 89% were seen once. The sequenced sample consisted of PBMCs or T cells enriched from blood (not recorded which). These receptors were obtained from a man aged 35 to 55 who had recovered from COVID-19.

J is TRBJ2-3 and V is TRBV9; TRBD2 aligns across 9 bases. This CDR3 is built from 16 residues. Losses at the gene ends were 6 bases for V and 0 bases for J; bases not matched to a gene: 8. CDR1 and CDR2 from the germline V gene are SGDLS and YYNGEE. The CDR3 reads CASNKAGGASTDTQYF. CDR3 in DNA: TGTGCCAGCAACAAAGCGGGGGGCGCTAGCACAGATACGCAGTATTTT.

The chain carries TRBV7-6 and TRBJ2-1; D possibly corresponds to TRBD2 (6 bases). CDR3 length: 16 residues. Per the germline V gene, CDR1 is SGHVS and CDR2 is FNYEAQ. V dropped 0 bases and J dropped 2 bases, with 11 bases sitting between them. The CDR3 protein is CASSLASSGTYNEQFF. DNA of the CDR3: TGTGCCAGCAGCTTAGCGAGTAGCGGAACCTACAATGAGCAGTTCTTC. The entire variable domain, with the rest obtained from reference TRBV7-6 and TRBJ2-1, is as follows: GAGVSQSPRYKVTKRGQDVALRCDPISGHVSLYWYRQALGQGPEFLTYFNYEAQQDKSGLPNDRFSAERPEGSISTLTIQRTEQRDSAMYRCASSLASSGTYNEQFFGPGTRLTVL.

The chain joins TRBV6-1 to TRBJ1-2, with 10 bases identical to TRBD1. Germline CDR1 is MNHNS and CDR2 is SASEGT. The CDR3 runs to 16 residues. V was pared by 1 base and J by 7 bases, with 9 bases of the junction left unmatched. CDR3 region: CASSEGGQGRFGGYTF. In DNA, the CDR3 is TGTGCCAGCAGTGAAGGGGGACAGGGGCGGTTTGGTGGCTACACCTTC.

This chain connects TRBV18 to TRBJ1-1; D unclear. The CDR3 length is 13 residues. The V gene's germline CDR1 is KGHSH and CDR2 LQKENI. Trimming removed 6 bases from V and 7 bases from J, with 15 bases in between. CDR3 sequence (DNA): TGTGCCAGCTCTCGTTCCGGCAGCGTTGAAGCTTTCTTT. Amino acids: CASSRSGSVEAFF.

The J gene is TRBJ1-2, the V gene TRBV7-8; D gene uncertain. The CDR3 runs to 15 residues. V was clipped by 1 base and J by 0 bases, with 9 bases between them. Germline-derived CDR1 and CDR2 are SGHVS and FQNEAQ. This CDR3 reads CASSLGPEANYGYTF. CDR3 coding DNA: TGTGCCAGCAGCTTAGGTCCAGAGGCTAACTATGGCTACACCTTC.

V gene TRBV13 combines with J gene TRBJ2-5, with TRBD2 as a possible D gene (5 bases). CDR3 length equals 15 residues. Trimming left V 7 bases short and J 2 bases short, with 17 bases between. Germline V gene lookup returns CDR1 PRHDT and CDR2 FYEKMQ (reference sequence). CDR3: CASTPSRGQQETQYF. In DNA, the CDR3 is TGTGCCAGCACTCCCTCCCGGGGTCAGCAAGAGACCCAGTACTTC.

The V gene is TRBV5-8, the J gene TRBJ1-2, with D possibly being TRBD1 (6 bases). The germline V and J ends were trimmed by 3 bases and 1 base, with 13 bases remaining between them. The CDR3 consists of 15 residues. Germline CDR1 and CDR2: SGHTS and YDEGEE. The CDR3: CASSSSWTDNYGYTF. CDR3 in DNA: TGTGCCAGCAGCTCCTCTTGGACAGATAACTATGGCTACACCTTC.

The chain is built from TRBV5-1 and TRBJ2-3; 12 bases are a match to TRBD2. Germline V gives CDR1 SGHRS, CDR2 YFSETQ. J was trimmed by 4 bases and V by 3 bases; bases with no gene match: 3. The CDR3 has 15 residues. CDR3 coding DNA: TGCGCCAGCAGCTCTAGCGGGGGGGAGGCAGATACGCAGTATTTT. Translation gives CASSSSGGEADTQYF. The full variable domain, in which reference TRBV5-1 and TRBJ2-3 provide the parts outside the CDR3, is KAGVTQTPRYLIKTRGQQVTLSCSPISGHRSVSWYQQTPGQGLQFLFEYFSETQRNKGNFPGRFSGRQFSNSRSEMNVSTLELGDSALYLCASSSSGGEADTQYFGPGTRLTVL.

The rearrangement links TRBV5-1 to TRBJ2-3, with TRBD2 matching over 14 bases. Germline trimming cut 3 bases from V and 3 bases from J; bases unmatched to any gene: 3. In germline, CDR1 is SGHRS, CDR2 YFSETQ. The CDR3 spans 16 residues. The CDR3 nucleotides are TGCGCCAGCAGCTCCGGGACTAGCGGGAGTACAGATACGCAGTATTTT. Its protein product is CASSSGTSGSTDTQYF.

The V gene is TRBV27, the J gene TRBJ2-1; D perhaps matches TRBD2 (5 bases). The CDR3 has 16 amino acids. Trimming removed 4 bases from V and 9 bases from J, with 22 bases in between. Per germline, CDR1 MNHEY and CDR2 SMNVEV (reference sequence). CDR3 protein: CASSSRAIGPGSEQFF. The CDR3, as DNA: TGTGCCAGCAGTTCTCGGGCCATCGGACCGGGGAGTGAGCAGTTCTTC.

The chain joins TRBV7-9 to TRBJ1-1, with D possibly being TRBD1 (6 bases). The CDR3 length is 13 residues. V lost 5 bases and J 4 bases, leaving 11 bases between the germline ends. Germline CDR1 is SEHNR and CDR2 is FQNEAQ (reference sequence). The CDR3 DNA reads as TGTGCCAGCAGCCCACAGGGAGTCACTGAAGCTTTCTTT. It codes for CASSPQGVTEAFF.

In its sample, this clone was seen a few times. The rearrangement uses TRBV28 and TRBJ2-3; no clear D. This CDR3 is built from 14 residues. Germline V gives CDR1 MDHEN, CDR2 SYDVKM. V lost 3 bases to trimming and J lost 1 base, with 8 bases between them. The CDR3 region is CASSFATRTDTQYF. Written as DNA, the CDR3 is TGTGCCAGCAGTTTCGCGACACGCACAGATACGCAGTATTTT.

This clone showed up just once. The genes are TRBV28 and TRBJ1-4; a possible D gene is TRBD1 (6 bases). Trimming took off 5 bases at V and 8 bases at J, with 18 bases between the two ends. The CDR3 loop spans 15 amino acids. Per germline, CDR1 MDHEN and CDR2 SYDVKM. The CDR3 bases are TGTGCCAGCAGTCCCCTTGTGGGGGCGTGGGAAAAACTGTTTTTT. Its protein is CASSPLVGAWEKLFF.

This sequence joins TRBV28 and TRBJ1-5; no definite D call. Per germline, CDR1 MDHEN and CDR2 SYDVKM. The CDR3 has 15 amino acids. V was shortened by 2 bases and J by 2 bases, with 10 bases between the two germline ends. The CDR3 sequence: CASSLLGVGNQPQHF. DNA for the CDR3: TGTGCCAGCAGTTTACTCGGGGTGGGCAATCAGCCCCAGCATTTT.

This chain links TRBV6-5 with TRBJ1-2, with D possibly matching TRBD1 (6 bases). The V gene's germline CDR1 is MNHEY and CDR2 SVGAGI. Trimming took 5 bases from V and 4 from J, leaving 11 bases between them. The CDR3 loop spans 13 amino acids. The CDR3 DNA is TGTGCCAGCAGTCTCGGACAGACCTATGGCTACACCTTC. Amino acid sequence: CASSLGQTYGYTF.

This clone was counted a single time. This rearrangement joins TRBV5-1 to TRBJ2-7; 11 nucleotides match TRBD2. Germline CDR1 is SGHRS and CDR2 is YFSETQ. CDR3 size: 17 residues. V was clipped by 1 base and J by 4 bases; unmatched bases: 10. CDR3 sequence: CASSLLPQTSGIYEQYF. The CDR3 DNA follows: TGCGCCAGCAGCTTGTTACCCCAGACTAGCGGGATATACGAGCAGTACTTC. Full variable domain (rest looked up from reference TRBV5-1 and TRBJ2-7): KAGVTQTPRYLIKTRGQQVTLSCSPISGHRSVSWYQQTPGQGLQFLFEYFSETQRNKGNFPGRFSGRQFSNSRSEMNVSTLELGDSALYLCASSLLPQTSGIYEQYFGPGTRLTVT.

The CDR3 sequence is CASSQRDSKYSNYGYTF. In DNA, the CDR3 is TGTGCCAGCAGCCAACGGGACAGCAAATATTCGAACTATGGCTACACCTTC. This rearrangement joins TRBV14 to TRBJ1-2; 7 bases map to TRBD1. CDR1 and CDR2 (germline): SGHDN, FVKESK. The CDR3 spans 17 residues. After removal of 2 bases from V and 2 bases from J, the junction contained 11 bases not matched to a gene.

The CDR3 is CSSRKLSGAKDTQYF. The CDR3 nucleotides are TGCAGCTCGCGTAAACTTAGCGGGGCCAAGGATACGCAGTATTTT. This rearrangement joins TRBV29-1 to TRBJ2-3; 8 nucleotides align to TRBD2. The V segment lost 8 bases and the J segment 6 bases; nucleotides outside the gene matches: 16. The germline CDR1 and CDR2 sequences are SQVTM and ANQGSEA. The CDR3 loop spans 15 amino acids.

CDR3 protein: CASRKILAKNIQYF. Here the CDR3 DNA reads TGTGCCAGCAGGAAGATACTAGCCAAAAACATTCAGTACTTC. The chain links TRBV27 to TRBJ2-4; D remains unclear. The CDR3 has 14 amino acids. V lost 6 bases, J lost 0 bases, and 9 bases lay in between. Germline-derived CDR1 and CDR2 are MNHEY and SMNVEV (reference sequence).

The chain carries TRBV29-1 and TRBJ2-5, with TRBD1 as a possible D gene (5 bases). Germline V CDR1 and CDR2: SQVTM, ANQGSEA. V lost 6 bases, J lost 4 bases, and 12 bases lay in between. The CDR3 spans 12 residues. CDR3: CSVGHGVETQYF. For the CDR3, the DNA is TGCAGCGTGGGGCACGGCGTAGAGACCCAGTACTTC. Full variable domain (missing parts from reference TRBV29-1 and TRBJ2-5): SAVISQKPSRDICQRGTSLTIQCQVDSQVTMMFWYRQQPGQSLTLIATANQGSEATYESGFVIDKFPISRPNLTFSTLTVSNMSPEDSSIYLCSVGHGVETQYFGPGTRLLVL.

The chain uses TRBV18 and TRBJ1-1; possible D gene TRBD1, 5 bases. Germline CDR1 and CDR2: KGHSH and LQKENI. CDR3 size: 17 residues. Trimming pared 2 bases from V and 0 bases from J, leaving 16 bases between. For the CDR3, the DNA is TGTGCCAGCTCACCAGGTCAGGGATGGGGGGTGAACACTGAAGCTTTCTTT. It translates to CASSPGQGWGVNTEAFF. The variable domain in full, completed from reference TRBV18 and TRBJ1-1, reads NAGVMQNPRHLVRRRGQEARLRCSPMKGHSHVYWYRQLPEEGLKFMVYLQKENIIDESGMPKERFSAEFPKEGPSILRIQQVVRGDSAAYFCASSPGQGWGVNTEAFFGQGTRLTVV.

The chain links TRBV7-6 to TRBJ2-1; 11 nucleotides match TRBD2. From germline, CDR1 is SGHVS and CDR2 FNYEAQ. V gave up 1 base and J gave up 1 base; unmatched junction bases: 6. The length of the CDR3 is 18 residues. CDR3 in amino acids: CASSLVGLAGGSYNEQFF. CDR3 coding DNA: TGTGCCAGCAGCTTAGTGGGGCTAGCGGGAGGATCCTACAATGAGCAGTTCTTC.

This chain uses TRBV9 with TRBJ2-3; 9 nucleotides match TRBD2. The CDR3 totals 16 residues. CDR1 is SGDLS, CDR2 YYNGEE, per germline. J was trimmed by 1 base and V by 4 bases; bases with no gene match: 7. The CDR3 loop reads CASSPRTSVRTDTQYF. The CDR3 DNA follows: TGTGCCAGCAGCCCCAGGACTAGCGTACGCACAGATACGCAGTATTTT.

The chain links TRBV7-9 to TRBJ2-7, with a possible D match to TRBD2 (6 bases). The CDR3 totals 14 residues. V was shortened by 5 bases and J by 5 bases, with 16 bases between the two germline ends. Germline V lookup: CDR1 SEHNR, CDR2 FQNEAQ (reference sequence). The CDR3 coding sequence is TGTGCCAGCAGCCCCGGTGGGGGGTTCGACGAGCAGTACTTC. This gives the protein CASSPGGGFDEQYF.

The chain carries TRBV5-1 and TRBJ2-5; D gene ambiguous. CDR3 length: 12 amino acids. With 0 bases removed from V and 4 bases from J, the gap between germline ends came to 4 bases. Looked up from germline, CDR1 is SGHRS and CDR2 is YFSETQ. The CDR3 DNA sequence: TGCGCCAGCAGCTTGGCCGGAGAGACCCAGTACTTC. Translating gives CASSLAGETQYF.

In this sample, this clone turned up once. CDR3 sequence: CASSNWGPTYEQYF. The CDR3 bases are TGTGCCAGTAGTAATTGGGGGCCAACCTACGAGCAGTACTTC. The chain is built from TRBV19 and TRBJ2-7; maybe TRBD1 (6 bases). This CDR3 contains 14 residues. The V end lost 4 bases, the J end lost 2 bases, and 12 bases lay between the germline ends. Germline CDR1 is LNHDA and CDR2 is SQIVND (reference sequence).

This clone was recorded only once. The chain links TRBV28 to TRBJ2-1; TRBD1 might be the D (6 bases). Germline CDR1 reads MDHEN; CDR2 reads SYDVKM. The germline V and J ends were trimmed by 5 bases and 3 bases, with 11 bases remaining between them. The CDR3 consists of 14 residues. CDR3 nucleotide sequence: TGTGCCAGCAGTCCCGGGACAAGCTACAATGAGCAGTTCTTC. Its translation is CASSPGTSYNEQFF.